Below, 20 T cell receptor beta chains from the same sample are listed, as sequenced in a study of blood T cell repertoires in COVID-19. The data were produced by immunoSEQ multiplex PCR, yet TCRdb's version contains in-frame clones alone and is incomplete. The sample contains more than 150,000 clones, 80% to 85% of which appear only once. Input material: PBMCs or T cells enriched from blood (not recorded which). The source is a woman aged 45-60 years who had recovered from COVID-19.

The chain combines TRBV7-3 with TRBJ1-1; 8 bases are a match to TRBD1. Germline V lookup: CDR1 SGHTA, CDR2 FQGTGA. J gave up 4 bases and V 5 bases, and 6 bases lay outside the gene matches. This CDR3 region has 14 residues. For the CDR3, the DNA is TGTGCCAGCAGCAAACAGGGGGGTAGCACTGAAGCTTTCTTT. It specifies CASSKQGGSTEAFF.

This clone was seen a few times. The rearrangement joins TRBV10-3 to TRBJ1-5; 7 nucleotides match TRBD1. V dropped 10 bases and J dropped 4; count of bases not matched to a gene: 10. CDR3 length: 14 amino acids. Looked up from germline, CDR1 is ENHRY and CDR2 is SYGVKD. The CDR3 spells CASSGTEKNQPQHF. Here the CDR3 DNA reads TGTGCCAGTTCCGGGACAGAGAAAAATCAGCCCCAGCATTTT.

The rearrangement links TRBV27 to TRBJ2-3; D may be TRBD2 (6 bases). The CDR3 is 16 residues long. V lost 0 bases, J lost 0 bases, and 10 bases lay in between. Germline CDR1 and CDR2: MNHEY and SMNVEV (reference sequence). The CDR3 DNA follows: TGTGCCAGCAGTTTATCGTTCGGGACTAGCACAGATACGCAGTATTTT. Translating it yields CASSLSFGTSTDTQYF.

The chain has TRBV3-1 (or the pseudogene TRBV3-2) and TRBJ1-1; no definite D call. The CDR3 loop spans 14 amino acids. Germline V gene data show CDR1 as LGHDT and CDR2 as YNNKEL (reference sequence). V lost 5 bases and J lost 2, with 12 bases in between. The CDR3 DNA is TGTGCCAGCAGCGCCCACGGTGTTAACACTGAAGCTTTCTTT. Protein product: CASSAHGVNTEAFF.

The chain uses TRBV12-5 and TRBJ1-6; maybe TRBD1 (6 bases). In germline, CDR1 is LGHNT, CDR2 FRNRAP. Trimming removed 2 bases at V and 8 bases at J, with 13 bases between. The CDR3 is 15 residues long. The CDR3 spells CASGLLGDIYSPLHF. The CDR3 DNA reads TGTGCTAGTGGTTTGCTGGGGGACATTTATTCACCCCTCCACTTT.

The chain uses TRBV21-1 and TRBJ2-1; the table gives TRBD2 as D, unverified against the DNA. TRBV21-1 is a pseudogene. CDR3 length: 19 residues. The CDR3 sequence is CASSKKSMVERVAYNEQFF. In DNA, the CDR3 is TGTGCCAGCAGCAAAAAGTCGATGGTGGAGAGGGTCGCCTACAATGAGCAGTTCTTC.

Points on this clone: Sequence at one end of the junction differs from germline and may be a read error. Here the CDR3 reads CASSQGLARMNF. For the CDR3, the DNA is TGTGCCAGCAGCCAGGGACTAGCTAGAATGAACTTC. The genes are TRBV7-9 and TRBJ2-7; 9 nucleotides match TRBD2. Germline CDR1 is SEHNR and CDR2 is FQNEAQ (reference sequence). The CDR3 totals 12 residues.

The J gene is TRBJ2-7, the V gene TRBV14; D gene unclear. Trimming cost V 1 base and J 4 bases, with 11 bases left between them. This CDR3 has 14 amino acids. CDR1 and CDR2 from the germline V gene are SGHDN and FVKESK. CDR3 DNA sequence: TGTGCCAGCAGCCAAGTTCGAGGAGCTTACGAGCAGTACTTC. Protein sequence: CASSQVRGAYEQYF.

The chain recombines TRBV7-9 with TRBJ1-4, with no clear D. The ends were cut back, 0 bases at V and 0 bases at J, with 5 bases in the middle. Germline V gene sequence: CDR1 SEHNR, CDR2 FQNEAQ (reference sequence). CDR3 length: 15 residues. The DNA of the CDR3 is TGTGCCAGCAGCTTAGCGGGCACAACTAATGAAAAACTGTTTTTT. This translates into CASSLAGTTNEKLFF.

The chain's CDR3 is CASSQEWGDSPLHF. The CDR3 DNA is TGTGCCAGCAGCCAAGAATGGGGCGATTCACCCCTCCACTTT. The chain joins TRBV3-1 (or the pseudogene TRBV3-2) to TRBJ1-6; weak D call: TRBD1 (5 bases). Germline V gene lookup returns CDR1 LGHDT and CDR2 YNNKEL (reference sequence). This CDR3 region has 14 residues. V was trimmed by 0 bases and J by 8 bases, leaving 8 bases between them.

This sequence joins TRBV2 and TRBJ1-1; 11 nucleotides align to TRBD1. This CDR3 has 13 amino acids. J lost 7 bases, V lost 10 bases, and 8 bases had no gene match. Germline loops: CDR1 SNHLY, CDR2 FYNNEI. Here the CDR3 DNA reads TGTGCCACCGGGGGGACAGGGGGTAATGAAGCTTTCTTT. Translation gives CATGGTGGNEAFF.

V and J are TRBV7-2 and TRBJ2-1; 8 bases match TRBD2. V lost 1 base, J lost 8 bases, and 7 bases stayed unmatched. This CDR3 is 15 amino acids long. Germline assignment: CDR1 SGHTA and CDR2 FQGNSA. The chain's CDR3 is CASSLVASGRDEQFF. The CDR3 DNA follows: TGTGCCAGCAGCTTAGTGGCTAGCGGGCGGGATGAGCAGTTCTTC.

The CDR3 nucleotides read TGCGCCAGCAGCTCGGAAAGGACACACGGGGAGCTGTTTTTT. Its protein is CASSSERTHGELFF. The chain employs TRBV5-1 and TRBJ2-2, with D possibly matching TRBD1 (5 bases). CDR3 size: 14 residues. Germline CDR1 and CDR2: SGHRS and YFSETQ. The V gene lost 3 bases and the J gene lost 7 bases, with 13 bases spanning the gap.

The chain recombines TRBV9 with TRBJ2-1, with 7 bases that match TRBD2. Germline V gene lookup returns CDR1 SGDLS and CDR2 YYNGEE. The CDR3 length is 17 residues. J lost 0 bases, V lost 2 bases, and 8 bases had no gene match. CDR3 sequence (DNA): TGTGCCAGCAGCGTCTCGGGGGGAGGGAGCTCCTACAATGAGCAGTTCTTC. This encodes CASSVSGGGSSYNEQFF.

The chain couples TRBV19 to TRBJ1-1, with a weak D call TRBD1 (6 bases). V was cut by 4 bases and J by 2 bases, with 11 bases left in between. Germline CDR1 reads LNHDA; CDR2 reads SQIVND (reference sequence). The CDR3 is 14 amino acids. As DNA, the CDR3 is TGTGCCAGTAGTACAGGACAGCAAAACACTGAAGCTTTCTTT. It codes for CASSTGQQNTEAFF.

CDR3 bases: TGTGCCAGCTCACTGGGGCCGCCTGATGAAAAACTGTTTTTT. Translated: CASSLGPPDEKLFF. J is TRBJ1-4 and V is TRBV18; TRBD1 might be the D (5 bases). The CDR3 totals 14 residues. V lost 4 bases, J lost 6 bases, and 12 bases lay in between. Germline V gene lookup returns CDR1 KGHSH and CDR2 LQKENI.

The chain's CDR3 is CASSEGQGTDGYTF. The DNA of the CDR3 is TGTGCCAGCAGTGAGGGACAGGGGACGGATGGCTACACCTTC. The chain joins TRBV2 to TRBJ1-2; TRBD1 matches at 10 bases. J lost 6 bases, V lost 3 bases, and 4 bases had no gene match. In germline, CDR1 is SNHLY, CDR2 FYNNEI. The CDR3 spans 14 residues.

This CDR3 reads CASSPLAGGSTDTQYF. CDR3 sequence (DNA): TGTGCCAGCAGCCCATTAGCGGGGGGGAGCACAGATACGCAGTATTTT. This chain uses TRBV4-2 with TRBJ2-3; 11 bases are a match to TRBD2. The CDR3 consists of 16 residues. CDR1 and CDR2 (germline): LGHNA, YNFKEQ. V trimming: 4 bases; J trimming: 0 bases; junction bases outside the gene matches: 3.

In its sample, this clone was seen once. This chain links TRBV5-6 with TRBJ2-3, with 7 bases lining up with TRBD1. In germline, CDR1 is SGHDT, CDR2 YYEEEE. This CDR3 spans 15 amino acids. The V gene end was trimmed by 4 bases and the J gene end by 4 bases; junction bases not matched to a gene: 9. The CDR3: CASSPETGTADTQYF. The CDR3 nucleotides read TGTGCCAGCAGCCCGGAAACCGGGACAGCAGATACGCAGTATTTT.

Points on this clone: Other DNA sequences within the sample encode an identical CDR3. This chain links TRBV7-3 with TRBJ2-2; 10 positions match TRBD2. Per germline, CDR1 SGHTA and CDR2 FQGTGA. The CDR3 totals 16 residues. The ends lost 5 bases at V and 1 base at J; junction bases unmatched: 4. The CDR3, as DNA: TGTGCCAGCAGCCCACGGACTAGCGGGAACACCGGGGAGCTGTTTTTT. Protein product: CASSPRTSGNTGELFF.